This T cell receptor (beta chain) was sequenced in a study of cytomegalovirus exposure and HLA in healthy donors. General study findings and limits: Investigators reported more than 150 TCR beta chains as tied to cytomegalovirus. When presence/absence was analysed, sequencing depth was taken to be roughly uniform across donors. V- and J-gene trimming in TCR beta was tied to a missense DCLRE1C variant by an analysis performed later.

The PCR was carried out with 60 Vbeta primers and 13 Jbeta primers. The table came from immunoSEQ multiplex PCR; TCRdb's copy has only in-frame clones and leaves some out. This sample has approximately 160,000 clones; 68% occur once, and the top ten carry less than 1.5%. Worth noting for this clone: Its target is unknown. One junction end does not reproduce the germline sequence, and a read error may be involved. The same CDR3 can be traced to other DNA sequences in this sample.

The CDR3 totals 14 residues. Germline V gives CDR1 SGHTS, CDR2 YDEGEE. There were likely unrecorded immune exposures, though donors were nominally healthy when sampled. The specimen sequenced was PBMCs. V and J are TRBV5-8 and TRBJ1-2, with 9 bases aligning to TRBD1. The clonotype was recovered from a man in his fifties or sixties in good health and CMV-seronegative. The CDR3 DNA is TGTGCTAGCAGCTTGGGGACAGGGAACTATGGCTACACCTTC. Translated, it gives CASSLGTGNYGYTF.